The clone carrying this T cell receptor beta chain was counted between two and nine times. The sample's time point: newly diagnosed GD, antithyroid drugs for less than 3 months. Following extraction of RNA from PBMCs, that RNA was used to make the TCR library. The CDR3 consists of 15 residues. Germline values: CDR1 SGHRS, CDR2 YFSETQ. Trimming stripped 4 bases from V and 2 bases from J, with 15 bases between. Libraries of TCR beta came from iRepertoire HTBI primers plus Arm-PCR of CDR3 regions. TCRdb reprocessed the multiplex PCR reads via MiXCR and lists one record per CDR3 protein. This sample has 450,000 to 600,000 distinct CDR3 sequences; 16% occur once, and the top ten carry 9% to 15%. The sample originates from a study of regulatory T cells in long-lasting Graves disease. These same records also appear under a second study, on T cells in Graves' hyperthyroidism and ophthalmopathy.

This sample comprised peripheral blood mononuclear cells (PBMCs), obtained at new diagnosis, from a patient treated with antithyroid drugs. The chain recombines TRBV5-1 with TRBJ2-5; D possibly uses TRBD1 or TRBD2 (5 bases each). This receptor was obtained from a man aged 35 to 55 with Graves disease. This CDR3 reads CASSPGTRGQETQYF. In nucleotides, the CDR3 is TGCGCCAGCAGCCCGGGGACCCGGGGACAAGAGACCCAGTACTTC.